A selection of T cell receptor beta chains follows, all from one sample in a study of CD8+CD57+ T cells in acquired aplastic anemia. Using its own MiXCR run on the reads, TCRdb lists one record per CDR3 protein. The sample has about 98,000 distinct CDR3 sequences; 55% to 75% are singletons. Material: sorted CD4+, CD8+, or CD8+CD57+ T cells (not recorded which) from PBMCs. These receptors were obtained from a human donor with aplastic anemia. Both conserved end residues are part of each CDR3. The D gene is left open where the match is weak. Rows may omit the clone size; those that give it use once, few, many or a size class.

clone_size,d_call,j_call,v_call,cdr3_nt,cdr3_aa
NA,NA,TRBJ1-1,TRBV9,TGTGCCAGCAGCGGCCCGGAGGACACTGAAGCTTTCTTT,CASSGPEDTEAFF
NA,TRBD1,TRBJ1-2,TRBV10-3,TGTGCCATCAGATCCGGGACAGGGGGGAACTATGGCTACACCTTC,CAIRSGTGGNYGYTF
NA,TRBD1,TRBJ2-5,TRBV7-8,TGTGCCAGCAGCCAACAGGGGGTAGAGACCCAGTACTTC,CASSQQGVETQYF
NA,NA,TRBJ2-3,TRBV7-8,TGTGCCAGCAGCTTATTCAGCAGAAGCACAGATACGCAGTATTTT,CASSLFSRSTDTQYF
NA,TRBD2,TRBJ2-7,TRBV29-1,TGCAGCGTTTTTACTAGCGGGAGCTACGAGCAGTACTTC,CSVFTSGSYEQYF
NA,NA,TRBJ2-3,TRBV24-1,TGTGCCACCAGTGATCCCAGGGGATTAAGGACAGATACGCAGTATTTT,CATSDPRGLRTDTQYF
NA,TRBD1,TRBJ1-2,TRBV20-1,TGCAGTGCCTGGACAGGGAATGGCTACACCTTC,CSAWTGNGYTF
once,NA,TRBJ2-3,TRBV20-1,TGCAGTGCTAGAATTGGGACAAAACTCACAGATACGCAGTATTTT,CSARIGTKLTDTQYF
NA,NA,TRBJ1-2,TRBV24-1,TGTGCCACCAGTGATCAGAGTGGTTATGGCTACACCTTC,CATSDQSGYGYTF
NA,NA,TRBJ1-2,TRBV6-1,TGTGCCAGCAGTGGAGCAAACTCGGATGGCTACACCTTC,CASSGANSDGYTF
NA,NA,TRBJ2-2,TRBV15,TGTGCCACCAGCAGAGTTGTCGGAACAGCGAACACCGGGGAGCTGTTTTTT,CATSRVVGTANTGELFF
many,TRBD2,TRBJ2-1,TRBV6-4,TGTGCCAGCAGTGAGACTACCAGCGGGGCGAATGAGCAGTTCTTC,CASSETTSGANEQFF
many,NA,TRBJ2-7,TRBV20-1,TGCAGTGCAAAGGAAGGGGAGGACCACGAGCAGTACTTC,CSAKEGEDHEQYF
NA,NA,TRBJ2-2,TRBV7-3,TGTGCCAGCAGCTTCCAAAGTGCTAGCGCTAACACCGGGGAGCTGTTTTTT,CASSFQSASANTGELFF
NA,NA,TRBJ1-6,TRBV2,TGTGCCAGCACCCGGGACACCTTTTTGATCCCCCTCCACTTT,CASTRDTFLIPLHF
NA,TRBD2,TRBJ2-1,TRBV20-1,TGCAGTGCTAGAGTCAGCGGGGTAAGCTCCTACAATGAGCAGTTCTTC,CSARVSGVSSYNEQFF
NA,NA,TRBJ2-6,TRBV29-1,TGCAGCGTTGGTGGGTTAGTCGGGACTTCTGGGGCCAACGTCCTGACTTTC,CSVGGLVGTSGANVLTF
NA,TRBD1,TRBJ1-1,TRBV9,TGTGCCAGCAGCCAGGGGGAGTGGGTTGAAGCTTTCTTT,CASSQGEWVEAFF